This T cell receptor (beta chain) is drawn from a study of identifying expanded T cells in peripheral blood. Whole-study results and caveats: About 1.3 clones differed between technical replicates, versus around 15 and 18 over time. Roughly 2-week clone count variance significantly increased as total template count grew.

Clones were sequenced by immunoSEQ multiplex PCR, and TCRdb holds only the in-frame ones, with some missing. This sample has about 130,000 clones, with less than 90% found just once. As to this clone: Its antigen is unknown.

Germline loops: CDR1 SGHDT, CDR2 YYEEEE. The CDR3 loop spans 16 amino acids. V gave up 4 bases and J gave up 0 bases; unmatched junction bases: 4. Healthy donors had no documented immune events, such as infections, while sampled. Sequences were obtained from blood. The TCR sequence derives from a person aged 18-69 years in good health. This sequence joins TRBV5-6 and TRBJ1-5; TRBD1 matches at 10 bases. As DNA, the CDR3 is TGTGCCAGCAGCCCGGACAGGGGGAATAGCAATCAGCCCCAGCATTTT. It is translated as CASSPDRGNSNQPQHF.